The T cell receptor (beta chain) under discussion was sequenced for a study of blood T cells in healthy people across ages. The study, taken as a whole, reports: PBMCs were not sorted, which prevented a conclusive comparison of naive versus antigen-experienced cells. Naive T cell percentage showed a strong correlation with the diversity of TCR beta. Donor CMV infection status was unknown, possibly confounding age-related changes in expanded clonotypes.

Many counts were recorded for this clonotype. The target antigen is unknown. Germline V gives CDR1 SGHTA, CDR2 FQGNSA. J lost 4 bases, V lost 2 bases, and 5 bases had no gene match. The CDR3 has 16 residues. PCR was performed a second time for about 7 to 11 cycles using a sample-barcoded 5' primer and a J-beta primer mix. Each cDNA molecule was tagged by a template-switch adaptor that had 12 random nucleotides. TCRdb re-called the 5' RACE reads with MiXCR, one entry per CDR3 protein. Of roughly 700,000 distinct CDR3 sequences listed, about 34% were seen once; the top ten hold 15%. This sequence joins TRBV7-2 and TRBJ2-5, with 12 nucleotides matching TRBD1. Sequencing was carried out using blood. The TCR comes from a woman over 75 in good health. CDR3 in amino acids: CASSLRGQGARETQYF. For the CDR3, the DNA is TGTGCCAGCAGCTTAAGGGGACAGGGGGCGAGAGAGACCCAGTACTTC.